Presented here are 31 T cell receptor beta chains from one specimen sequenced in a study of T-cell reconstitution after alpha-beta-depleted transplantation in children. Unique molecular identifiers were incorporated into the prepared TCRbeta library. One entry per CDR3 protein results from TCRdb running MiXCR on the PCR reads. The table shows a few hundred thousand distinct CDR3 sequences, with approximately 20% occurring only once. The sequences come from PBMCs from the stem cell graft donor, collected from the stem cell graft. These receptors were taken from a human donor who donated a stem cell graft to a child with acute myeloid leukemia.

The rearrangement links TRBV7-3 to TRBJ2-3, with 14 bases that match TRBD2. V shed 5 bases, J shed 7 bases, and the junction held 5 bases outside the gene matches. The germline CDR1 and CDR2 sequences are SGHTA and FQGTGA. The CDR3 runs to 15 residues. The CDR3 DNA reads TGTGCCAGCAGCCCTGGACTAGCGGGAGGAAATACGCAGTATTTT. It codes for CASSPGLAGGNTQYF.

The CDR3 nucleotides read TGTGCCAGCAGCTTAGCTAACCAGGGGAACTATGGCTACACCTTC. This codes for CASSLANQGNYGYTF. V and J are TRBV7-9 and TRBJ1-2, with D tentatively TRBD1 (6 bases). In germline, CDR1 is SEHNR, CDR2 FQNEAQ (reference sequence). V was trimmed by 0 bases and J by 2 bases, leaving 10 bases between them. There are 15 residues in the CDR3.

This clonotype was counted at least ten times. The genes are TRBV10-3 and TRBJ2-4, with D tentatively TRBD2 (6 bases). V was cut by 0 bases and J by 0 bases, with 9 bases left in between. The CDR3 loop spans 16 amino acids. Germline V lookup: CDR1 ENHRY, CDR2 SYGVKD. The chain's CDR3 is CAISESIGRAKNIQYF. The CDR3 DNA follows: TGTGCCATCAGTGAGTCGATCGGGAGAGCCAAAAACATTCAGTACTTC.

This clonotype was observed a handful of times. The gene calls are TRBV5-1 and TRBJ1-1; D unclear. Germline values: CDR1 SGHRS, CDR2 YFSETQ. The V gene lost 0 bases and the J gene lost 0 bases, with 6 bases spanning the gap. This CDR3 is 14 amino acids long. The CDR3 sequence is CASSLAGMNTEAFF. In DNA form, the CDR3 reads TGCGCCAGCAGCTTGGCCGGGATGAACACTGAAGCTTTCTTT.

This clonotype appeared a few times. The V and J genes are TRBV20-1 and TRBJ2-1; no definite D call. Germline V gives CDR1 DFQATT, CDR2 SNEGSKA (reference sequence). Trimming took off 0 bases at V and 12 bases at J, with 21 bases between the two ends. The CDR3 consists of 15 residues. Here the CDR3 DNA reads TGCAGTGCTAGAGAAAACTCGAATACTAAGAATTGGCAGTTCTTC. Translation: CSARENSNTKNWQFF.

This clonotype was seen a few times. The genes are TRBV21-1 and TRBJ2-7; TRBD1, the table's D call, was not compared with the DNA. TRBV21-1 is labeled a pseudogene. This CDR3 has 14 amino acids. The CDR3 sequence: CASSKGGGNHEQYF. CDR3 coding DNA: TGTGCCAGCAGCAAGGGTGGGGGAAACCACGAGCAGTACTTC.

This chain links TRBV5-1 with TRBJ2-4; 7 nucleotides agree with TRBD2. Germline lookup yields CDR1 SGHRS and CDR2 YFSETQ. The CDR3 extends over 15 amino acids. V dropped 0 bases and J dropped 10; count of bases not matched to a gene: 10. Here the CDR3 reads CASSLGLAESQIQYF. CDR3 DNA sequence: TGCGCCAGCAGCTTGGGCCTAGCGGAGAGTCAAATTCAGTACTTC.

This clonotype was observed a handful of times. This chain links TRBV7-3 with TRBJ2-7; no firm D call. The CDR3 has 13 amino acids. Trimming stripped 1 base from V and 2 bases from J, with 6 bases between. The germline CDR1 and CDR2 sequences are SGHTA and FQGTGA. The DNA for the CDR3 is TGTGCCAGCAGCTTAAACCCAGCCTACGAGCAGTACTTC. Its protein product is CASSLNPAYEQYF. Variable domain in full (rest from reference TRBV7-3 and TRBJ2-7): GAGVSQTPSNKVTEKGKYVELRCDPISGHTALYWYRQSLGQGPEFLIYFQGTGAADDSGLPNDRFFAVRPEGSVSTLKIQRTERGDSAVYLCASSLNPAYEQYFGPGTRLTVT.

The gene calls are TRBV2 and TRBJ2-1; 8 bases map to TRBD1. J lost 2 bases, V lost 7 bases, and 1 base had no gene match. The CDR3 has 13 residues. Germline assignment: CDR1 SNHLY and CDR2 FYNNEI. This CDR3 reads CASTGGPYNEQFF. CDR3 DNA sequence: TGTGCCAGCACAGGGGGCCCCTACAATGAGCAGTTCTTC.

The rearrangement joins TRBV5-1 to TRBJ2-6; D assignment may be TRBD1 or TRBD2 (5 bases each). Germline CDR1 and CDR2: SGHRS and YFSETQ. CDR3 length: 18 residues. Trimming left V 6 bases short and J 1 base short, with 20 bases between. CDR3 loop: CASTDRRGDRSGANVLTF. DNA of the CDR3: TGCGCCAGCACTGACCGTCGAGGGGATAGGTCTGGGGCCAACGTCCTGACTTTC.

Ten or more counts support this clonotype. V and J are TRBV15 and TRBJ2-7; D is possibly TRBD2 (5 bases). This CDR3 is built from 14 residues. V was clipped by 2 bases and J by 1 base, with 9 bases between them. From germline, CDR1 is LNHNV and CDR2 YYDKDF (reference sequence). The CDR3 here is CATSRSGFSYEQYF. The CDR3 coding sequence is TGTGCCACCAGCAGAAGCGGATTTTCCTACGAGCAGTACTTC.

The genes are TRBV6-1 and TRBJ2-7; 10 bases match TRBD1. With V trimmed by 6 bases and J by 5 bases, 4 bases remained unmatched. The CDR3 sequence is 13 residues long. Germline CDR1 MNHNS, CDR2 SASEGT. The CDR3 nucleotides are TGTGCCAGCAGGGACAGGGGGTTGCACGAGCAGTACTTC. Protein sequence: CASRDRGLHEQYF.

The chain carries TRBV5-1 and TRBJ2-5, with 9 bases fitting TRBD2. Germline V lookup: CDR1 SGHRS, CDR2 YFSETQ. The ends lost 4 bases at V and 1 base at J; junction bases unmatched: 8. The CDR3 is 16 residues long. CDR3 loop: CASSPWAAGGQETQYF. The CDR3 DNA reads TGCGCCAGCAGCCCTTGGGCAGCGGGGGGCCAAGAGACCCAGTACTTC.

The chain uses TRBV28 and TRBJ2-3; TRBD2 aligns across 7 bases. The CDR3 has 16 amino acids. The germline V gene encodes CDR1 MDHEN and CDR2 SYDVKM. Trimming took 6 bases from V and 0 from J; bases not matched to a gene: 9. The CDR3 DNA reads TGTGCCAGCAGAAAGGGAGGGGTAGATAGCACAGATACGCAGTATTTT. As protein: CASRKGGVDSTDTQYF.

The rearrangement uses TRBV9 and TRBJ2-5; 7 nucleotides line up with TRBD1. The J segment lost 1 base and the V segment lost 4 bases, leaving 13 bases of the junction unmatched. The CDR3 loop spans 17 amino acids. Germline CDR1 is SGDLS and CDR2 is YYNGEE. CDR3 DNA: TGTGCCAGCAGCCCCCACCCCGGGACAGCCTTCCAAGAGACCCAGTACTTC. Protein product: CASSPHPGTAFQETQYF.

This clonotype has only a few counts. V is TRBV6-5 and J is TRBJ2-7, with D perhaps TRBD2 (6 bases). There are 16 residues in the CDR3. CDR1 MNHEY and CDR2 SVGAGI come from the germline V gene. With 0 bases removed from V and 0 bases from J, the gap between germline ends came to 12 bases. CDR3 sequence reads: CASSYSPSASSYEQYF. The DNA for the CDR3 is TGTGCCAGCAGTTACTCTCCTAGCGCCAGCTCCTACGAGCAGTACTTC.

This clonotype was observed a few times. The chain joins TRBV29-1 to TRBJ1-3, with a possible D match to TRBD1 (6 bases). V was trimmed by 0 bases and J by 2 bases, leaving 8 bases between them. Per the germline V gene, CDR1 is SQVTM and CDR2 is ANQGSEA. This CDR3 is 14 amino acids long. CDR3 bases: TGCAGCGTTGAAGACCAGGGGACTGGAAACACCATATATTTT. Translating it yields CSVEDQGTGNTIYF.

J is TRBJ1-3 and V is TRBV4-1; the match to TRBD1 covers 8 bases. Germline values: CDR1 MGHRA, CDR2 YSYEKL. This CDR3 has 14 residues. The ends lost 4 bases at V and 3 bases at J; junction bases unmatched: 2. The CDR3 DNA follows: TGCGCCAGCAGCCCGGACAGGGATGGAAACACCATATATTTT. This sequence encodes CASSPDRDGNTIYF.

The chain has TRBV5-1 and TRBJ2-2; 7 bases match TRBD2. The CDR3 has 14 amino acids. CDR1 SGHRS and CDR2 YFSETQ come from the germline V gene. The J segment lost 6 bases and the V segment lost 7 bases, leaving 9 bases of the junction unmatched. CDR3 sequence (DNA): TGCGCCAGCGCTAGCGGAAGAAAAGCCGGGGAGCTGTTTTTT. It codes for CASASGRKAGELFF.

The genes are TRBV5-1 and TRBJ2-2; D might be TRBD1 (5 bases). The CDR3 totals 17 residues. CDR1 SGHRS and CDR2 YFSETQ come from the germline V gene. The V end was cut by 2 bases, the J end by 1 base, with 15 bases between. CDR3 DNA sequence: TGCGCCAGCAGCTTCTCGATGCGCCAGGGGAACACCGGGGAGCTGTTTTTT. Its protein product is CASSFSMRQGNTGELFF. The variable domain in full, completed from reference TRBV5-1 and TRBJ2-2, reads KAGVTQTPRYLIKTRGQQVTLSCSPISGHRSVSWYQQTPGQGLQFLFEYFSETQRNKGNFPGRFSGRQFSNSRSEMNVSTLELGDSALYLCASSFSMRQGNTGELFFGEGSRLTVL.

This clonotype was counted between two and nine times. The chain recombines TRBV7-9 with TRBJ1-1; 9 bases map to TRBD1. This CDR3 contains 15 residues. Germline V gene lookup returns CDR1 SEHNR and CDR2 FQNEAQ (reference sequence). The V gene end was trimmed by 5 bases and the J gene end by 4 bases; junction bases not matched to a gene: 8. The CDR3 DNA is TGTGCCAGCAGCCCCCTGGGACAGGGACTCACTGAAGCTTTCTTT. It yields the protein CASSPLGQGLTEAFF. Together with reference TRBV7-9 and TRBJ1-1, the CDR3 gives the full variable domain: DTGVSQNPRHKITKRGQNVTFRCDPISEHNRLYWYRQTLGQGPEFLTYFQNEAQLEKSRLLSDRFSAERPKGSFSTLEIQRTEQGDSAMYLCASSPLGQGLTEAFFGQGTRLTVV.

This clonotype was found a few times. The rearrangement links TRBV6-2 or TRBV6-3 to TRBJ2-2; D could derive from TRBD1 or TRBD2 (5 bases each). From germline, CDR1 is MNHEY and CDR2 SVGEGT. V was clipped by 11 bases and J by 6 bases, with 10 bases between them. The length of the CDR3 is 11 residues. CDR3 sequence (DNA): TGTGCCGGGGGAAGGGCCGGGGAGCTGTTTTTT. Its translation is CAGGRAGELFF.

The rearrangement uses TRBV4-3 and TRBJ1-5; 8 nucleotides align to TRBD1. In germline, CDR1 is LGHNA, CDR2 YSLEER. CDR3 size: 15 residues. With 3 bases clipped from V and 6 bases from J, the junction kept 7 bases outside the gene matches. CDR3 region: CASSQGTGLGQPQHF. The DNA of the CDR3 is TGCGCCAGCAGCCAGGGGACAGGACTGGGTCAGCCCCAGCATTTT.

Many counts were recorded for this clonotype. This chain links TRBV20-1 with TRBJ2-1; D gene unclear. Germline V gives CDR1 DFQATT, CDR2 SNEGSKA (reference sequence). CDR3 size: 16 residues. V was clipped by 6 bases and J by 0 bases, with 18 bases between them. The CDR3 loop is CSARPPGRLSYNEQFF. The CDR3 nucleotides are TGCAGTGCAAGGCCCCCCGGGCGGCTCTCCTACAATGAGCAGTTCTTC.

The chain combines TRBV15 with TRBJ2-5; D is ambiguous. Trimming pared 1 base from V and 1 base from J, leaving 7 bases between. CDR1 and CDR2 from the germline V gene are LNHNV and YYDKDF (reference sequence). The CDR3 has 14 amino acids. CDR3 nucleotide sequence: TGTGCCACCAGCAGAGTCAGAGGCCAAGAGACCCAGTACTTC. Translation gives CATSRVRGQETQYF. Filled out from reference TRBV15 and TRBJ2-5, the complete variable domain reads DAMVIQNPRYQVTQFGKPVTLSCSQTLNHNVMYWYQQKSSQAPKLLFHYYDKDFNNEADTPDNFQSRRPNTSFCFLDIRSPGLGDTAMYLCATSRVRGQETQYFGPGTRLLVL.

Many counts were recorded for this clonotype. The chain recombines TRBV12-3 or TRBV12-4 with TRBJ2-7, with 8 bases aligning to TRBD1. This CDR3 is 14 amino acids long. Trimming took 2 bases from V and 6 from J; bases not matched to a gene: 6. CDR3 bases: TGTGCCAGCAGTTTAAAGGGACAGGTATCCGAGCAGTACTTC. It codes for CASSLKGQVSEQYF.

This chain uses TRBV5-1 with TRBJ2-2, with TRBD2 matching 7 bases. V dropped 5 bases and J dropped 4; count of bases not matched to a gene: 5. Germline V gene sequence: CDR1 SGHRS, CDR2 YFSETQ. There are 14 residues in the CDR3. The CDR3 nucleotides read TGCGCCAGCAGGTCCGGGACTACCACCGGGGAGCTGTTTTTT. This encodes CASRSGTTTGELFF.

This clonotype was recorded many times. The chain links TRBV6-2 or TRBV6-3 to TRBJ2-7; no clear D gene. Germline loops: CDR1 MNHEY, CDR2 SVGEGT. This CDR3 spans 13 amino acids. V was pared by 5 bases and J by 1 base, with 9 bases between. The CDR3 DNA follows: TGTGCCAGCAGTCGCGACGCGTCCTACGAGCAGTACTTC. It codes for CASSRDASYEQYF.

This clonotype was seen ten or more times. The genes are TRBV20-1 and TRBJ2-1; 9 nucleotides align to TRBD2. With V trimmed by 6 bases and J by 3 bases, 9 bases remained unmatched. The germline V gene encodes CDR1 DFQATT and CDR2 SNEGSKA (reference sequence). This CDR3 is built from 15 residues. This CDR3 is CSASPVAGDYNEQFF. CDR3 coding DNA: TGCAGTGCGAGCCCCGTAGCGGGAGACTACAATGAGCAGTTCTTC.

The DNA for the CDR3 is TGTGCCAGCAGCCGGTCTAGCGGGAATATCAATGAGCAGTTCTTC. Translating it yields CASSRSSGNINEQFF. The chain uses TRBV12-3 or TRBV12-4 and TRBJ2-1; 9 nucleotides agree with TRBD2. CDR3 length: 15 amino acids. V was clipped by 6 bases and J by 6 bases; unmatched bases: 9.

The chain links TRBV14 to TRBJ2-1; the D gene is possibly TRBD2 (7 bases). The CDR3 has 16 amino acids. Trimming pared 3 bases from V and 0 bases from J, leaving 12 bases between. The germline V gene has CDR1 SGHDN and CDR2 FVKESK. The CDR3 protein is CASSQGGQPSYNEQFF. DNA for the CDR3: TGTGCCAGCAGCCAGGGGGGGCAACCCTCCTACAATGAGCAGTTCTTC.